The clone carrying this T cell receptor (beta chain) was observed at least ten times. As yet, its antigen is unknown. RNA transcripts served as template for amplifying TCR beta CDR3 sequences. In the first round, RT-PCR was carried out with HTBI primers, and a multiplex PCR formed the second round. MiXCR, run by TCRdb on the multiplex PCR reads, gives a single entry per CDR3 protein. The sample has 650,000 to 800,000 distinct CDR3 sequences; roughly two fifths are singletons. Diagnosis was based on clinical symptoms, serum thyroxine, TRAb, thyroid ultrasound and orbital computed tomography. This sample was taken from a study of Graves' ophthalmopathy and Graves' hyperthyroidism. Study conclusions and caveats: Blood also carried most expanded thyroid clonotypes exceeding 0.001 frequency. The 13-signature model separated ophthalmopathy from stable hyperthyroidism at almost 90% sensitivity and roughly 80% specificity.

CDR3 size: 13 residues. V was shortened by 6 bases and J by 4 bases, with 10 bases between the two germline ends. Germline V gene data show CDR1 as ENHRY and CDR2 as SYGVKD. Source material: peripheral blood. This chain joins TRBV10-3 and TRBJ1-3; TRBD1 might be the D (6 bases). This TCR was recovered from an adult man with Graves' ophthalmopathy. The CDR3 loop reads CAISSGQGNTIYF. The CDR3 bases are TGTGCCATCAGCTCCGGACAGGGAAACACCATATATTTT.